A selection of T cell receptor beta chains follows, all from one sample in a study of long-term antiretroviral therapy in people with HIV. The assay was immunoSEQ multiplex PCR, and TCRdb's table has in-frame clones only and misses some. This table holds 15,000 to 20,000 clones, more than 80% found once. Sequencing used unsorted PBMCs, obtained 4.2 years after starting antiretroviral therapy. These receptors originate from a man in his forties or fifties with HIV. Both conserved end residues are part of each CDR3. Each record gives: J gene, clone size, D gene, CDR3 length, V gene, CDR3 protein, CDR3 DNA. D genes are given only for firm matches. Size is omitted from some rows. Given values are once, few, many or a class for expanded clones.

J: TRBJ2-1; size: .; D: TRBD2; length: 15; V: TRBV10-1; CDR3: CASSEGLGRTNEQFF; DNA: TGCGCCAGCAGTGAGGGACTAGGGCGCACTAATGAGCAGTTCTTC
J: TRBJ2-2; size: once; D: .; length: 15; V: TRBV6-5; CDR3: CASSPLDGNTGELFF; DNA: TGTGCCAGCAGTCCCCTGGACGGTAACACCGGGGAGCTGTTTTTT
J: TRBJ2-7; size: .; D: TRBD1; length: 15; V: TRBV6-1; CDR3: CASSYRDRGTYEQYF; DNA: TGTGCCAGCAGCTACCGGGACAGGGGGACCTACGAGCAGTACTTC
J: TRBJ2-7; size: once; D: .; length: 15; V: TRBV14; CDR3: CASSPSRASPYEQYF; DNA: TGTGCCAGCAGCCCATCCCGGGCTTCCCCCTACGAGCAGTACTTC
J: TRBJ1-2; size: few; D: .; length: 14; V: TRBV11-2; CDR3: CASSSRDGSYGYTF; DNA: TGTGCCAGCAGCTCCCGGGACGGCTCCTATGGCTACACCTTC
J: TRBJ1-1; size: .; D: .; length: 13; V: TRBV19; CDR3: CASSNSGSTEAFF; DNA: TGTGCCAGTAGTAACAGCGGGAGCACTGAAGCTTTCTTT
J: TRBJ2-3; size: .; D: TRBD2; length: 15; V: TRBV5-1; CDR3: CASSWGSGGGDTQYF; DNA: TGCGCCAGCAGCTGGGGTAGCGGGGGGGGCGATACGCAGTATTTT
J: TRBJ1-2; size: .; D: TRBD1; length: 12; V: TRBV29-1; CDR3: CSVGTGKDGYTF; DNA: TGCAGCGTTGGGACAGGGAAGGATGGCTACACCTTC
J: TRBJ2-7; size: .; D: .; length: 15; V: TRBV4-1; CDR3: CASSHLYAANYEQYF; DNA: TGCGCCAGCAGCCATCTGTATGCAGCCAACTACGAGCAGTACTTC
J: TRBJ1-6; size: .; D: .; length: 15; V: TRBV11-2; CDR3: CATTPGQYYNSPLHF; DNA: TGTGCCACCACGCCCGGACAGTACTATAATTCACCCCTCCACTTT
J: TRBJ2-5; size: .; D: .; length: 16; V: TRBV10-1; CDR3: CASSESSGRGQETQYF; DNA: TGCGCCAGCAGTGAGTCGTCAGGGCGCGGACAAGAGACCCAGTACTTC
J: TRBJ2-7; size: .; D: TRBD1; length: 15; V: TRBV6-1; CDR3: CASSVGRGPSYEQYF; DNA: TGTGCCAGCAGCGTGGGAAGGGGGCCGTCGTACGAGCAGTACTTC
J: TRBJ1-5; size: .; D: .; length: 14; V: TRBV30; CDR3: CAWTPIGGDQPQHF; DNA: TGTGCCTGGACCCCAATAGGGGGGGATCAGCCCCAGCATTTT
J: TRBJ2-1; size: once; D: TRBD2; length: 15; V: TRBV5-1; CDR3: CASSFSGGSYNEQFF; DNA: TGCGCCAGCAGCTTTAGCGGGGGGTCCTACAATGAGCAGTTCTTC
J: TRBJ2-3; size: .; D: .; length: 16; V: TRBV28; CDR3: CAILDSTVKGADTQYF; DNA: TGTGCCATCTTGGACAGCACAGTGAAGGGGGCAGATACGCAGTATTTT
J: TRBJ1-6; size: .; D: .; length: 14; V: TRBV5-1; CDR3: CASSLLSEGSPLHF; DNA: TGCGCCAGCAGCTTGTTGTCAGAAGGTTCACCCCTCCACTTT
J: TRBJ2-7; size: .; D: .; length: 11; V: TRBV30; CDR3: CASLSVYEQYF; DNA: TGTGCCAGCCTTTCGGTCTACGAGCAGTACTTC
J: TRBJ1-2; size: .; D: TRBD1; length: 12; V: TRBV4-2; CDR3: CASSPGQGWATF; DNA: TGTGCCAGCAGCCCGGGACAGGGGTGGGCCACCTTC
J: TRBJ1-5; size: once; D: .; length: 15; V: TRBV4-1; CDR3: CASSQVNLFNQPQHF; DNA: TGCGCCAGCAGCCAGGTTAACTTATTCAATCAGCCCCAGCATTTT
J: TRBJ1-1; size: .; D: TRBD1; length: 15; V: TRBV5-1; CDR3: CASSLGTGLNTEAFF; DNA: TGCGCCAGCAGCTTGGGGACAGGACTAAACACTGAAGCTTTCTTT
J: TRBJ2-3; size: .; D: .; length: 15; V: TRBV5-6; CDR3: CASSEVGGITDTQYF; DNA: TGTGCCAGCAGCGAGGTGGGGGGCATCACAGATACGCAGTATTTT
J: TRBJ2-2; size: .; D: TRBD1; length: 15; V: TRBV2; CDR3: CASVAGQGVAGELFF; DNA: TGTGCCAGCGTCGCCGGACAGGGGGTTGCCGGGGAGCTGTTTTTT
J: TRBJ1-6; size: .; D: .; length: 14; V: TRBV5-1; CDR3: CASSLSNGNSPLHF; DNA: TGCGCCAGCAGCTTATCAAACGGGAATTCACCCCTCCACTTT
J: TRBJ1-2; size: once; D: .; length: 15; V: TRBV7-9; CDR3: CASSLPTGPPYGYTF; DNA: TGTGCCAGCAGCTTACCCACAGGGCCCCCTTATGGCTACACCTTC
J: TRBJ2-5; size: .; D: TRBD2; length: 16; V: TRBV7-9; CDR3: CASSSTSGGAGETQYF; DNA: TGTGCCAGCAGCTCGACTAGCGGGGGGGCCGGGGAGACCCAGTACTTC
J: TRBJ2-2; size: .; D: .; length: 15; V: TRBV7-8; CDR3: CASSLEPSWAGELFF; DNA: TGTGCCAGCAGCTTAGAACCTAGCTGGGCCGGGGAGCTGTTTTTT
J: TRBJ2-2; size: .; D: TRBD2; length: 18; V: TRBV10-2; CDR3: CASSPPSGGRGVSGELFF; DNA: TGCGCCAGCAGTCCCCCTAGCGGGGGGCGGGGGGTCTCCGGGGAGCTGTTTTTT
J: TRBJ2-1; size: .; D: .; length: 11; V: TRBV29-1; CDR3: CSFSLRDEQFF; DNA: TGCAGTTTTTCCTTGAGAGATGAGCAGTTCTTC
J: TRBJ2-7; size: .; D: TRBD2; length: 16; V: TRBV27; CDR3: CASSPSTSGGLTWQYF; DNA: TGTGCCAGCAGTCCATCGACTAGCGGGGGGCTTACGTGGCAGTACTTC
J: TRBJ1-5; size: .; D: .; length: 13; V: TRBV11-2; CDR3: CASSLDPWGAQHF; DNA: TGTGCCAGCAGCTTAGACCCGTGGGGAGCCCAGCATTTT
J: TRBJ2-3; size: .; D: TRBD2; length: 16; V: TRBV7-8; CDR3: CASSLPSGGATDTQYF; DNA: TGTGCCAGCAGCTTACCTAGCGGGGGGGCGACAGATACGCAGTATTTT
J: TRBJ1-5; size: .; D: .; length: 12; V: TRBV19; CDR3: CASSISGQPQHF; DNA: TGTGCCAGTAGTATTTCAGGGCAGCCCCAGCATTTT
J: TRBJ2-3; size: .; D: .; length: 15; V: TRBV4-1; CDR3: CASSQESSGPDTQYF; DNA: TGCGCCAGCAGCCAAGAGAGCAGCGGGCCAGATACGCAGTATTTT